The sample holds one count of the clone carrying this TCR beta chain. The data derive from a study of shared clonotypes between healthy human individuals. Running of the assay took place at deep level. The data were produced by immunoSEQ multiplex PCR, yet TCRdb's version contains in-frame clones alone and is incomplete. The sample records about 560,000 clones, around 78% being singletons. V was clipped by 1 base and J by 0 bases, with 13 bases between them. The germline gives CDR1 LNHDA, CDR2 SQIVND (reference sequence). CDR3 length: 17 residues. Material: PBMCs. This chain joins TRBV19 and TRBJ2-1; a possible D gene is TRBD2 (5 bases). The receptor was derived from a middle-aged woman in good health. Some clones in this sample may be carry-over from other donors' samples. The CDR3 is CASSIVSSGYSYNEQFF. The CDR3 coding sequence is TGTGCCAGTAGTATAGTCTCAAGCGGCTACTCCTACAATGAGCAGTTCTTC.